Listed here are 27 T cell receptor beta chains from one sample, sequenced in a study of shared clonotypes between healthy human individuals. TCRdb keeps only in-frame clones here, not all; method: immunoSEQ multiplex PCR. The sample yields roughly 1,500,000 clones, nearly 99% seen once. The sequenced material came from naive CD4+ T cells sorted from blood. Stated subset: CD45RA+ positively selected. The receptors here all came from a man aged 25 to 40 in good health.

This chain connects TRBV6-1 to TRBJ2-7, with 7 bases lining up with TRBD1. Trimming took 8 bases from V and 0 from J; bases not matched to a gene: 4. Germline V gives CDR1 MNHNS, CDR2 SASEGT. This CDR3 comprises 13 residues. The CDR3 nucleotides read TGTGCCAGCGCGAGACAGGGCTCCTACGAGCAGTACTTC. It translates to CASARQGSYEQYF.

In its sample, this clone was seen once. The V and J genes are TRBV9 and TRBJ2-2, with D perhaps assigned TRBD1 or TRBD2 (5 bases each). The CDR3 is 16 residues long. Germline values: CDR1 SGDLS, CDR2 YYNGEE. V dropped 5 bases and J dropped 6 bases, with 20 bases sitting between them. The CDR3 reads CASSPEPTGPSGELFF. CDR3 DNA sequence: TGTGCCAGCAGTCCCGAGCCCACGGGGCCGTCCGGGGAGCTGTTTTTT.

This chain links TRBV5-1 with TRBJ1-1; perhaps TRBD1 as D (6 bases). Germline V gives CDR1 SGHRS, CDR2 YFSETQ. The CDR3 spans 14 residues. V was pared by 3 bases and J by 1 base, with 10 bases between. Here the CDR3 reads CASSWGQPNTEAFF. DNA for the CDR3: TGCGCCAGCAGCTGGGGACAACCGAACACTGAAGCTTTCTTT. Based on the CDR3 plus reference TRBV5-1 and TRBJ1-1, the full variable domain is KAGVTQTPRYLIKTRGQQVTLSCSPISGHRSVSWYQQTPGQGLQFLFEYFSETQRNKGNFPGRFSGRQFSNSRSEMNVSTLELGDSALYLCASSWGQPNTEAFFGQGTRLTVV.

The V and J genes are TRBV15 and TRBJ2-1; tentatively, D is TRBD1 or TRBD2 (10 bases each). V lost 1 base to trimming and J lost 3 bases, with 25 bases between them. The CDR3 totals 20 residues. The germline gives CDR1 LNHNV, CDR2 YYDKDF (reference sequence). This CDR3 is CATSRGGTGVLAGFYNEQFF. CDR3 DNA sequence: TGTGCCACCAGCAGAGGAGGGACAGGGGTACTAGCGGGGTTCTACAATGAGCAGTTCTTC.

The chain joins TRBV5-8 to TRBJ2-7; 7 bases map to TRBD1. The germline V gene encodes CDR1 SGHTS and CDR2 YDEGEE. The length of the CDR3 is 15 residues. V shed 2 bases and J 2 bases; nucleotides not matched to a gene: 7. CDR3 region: CASSFIGGLPYEQYF. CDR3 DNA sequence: TGTGCCAGCAGCTTCATAGGGGGCTTACCCTACGAGCAGTACTTC.

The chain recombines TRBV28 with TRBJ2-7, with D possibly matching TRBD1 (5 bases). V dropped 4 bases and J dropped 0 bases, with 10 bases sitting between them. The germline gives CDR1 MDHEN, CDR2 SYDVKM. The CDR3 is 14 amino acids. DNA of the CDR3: TGTGCCAGCAGTTGGGGCGGTAGCTCCTACGAGCAGTACTTC. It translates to CASSWGGSSYEQYF.

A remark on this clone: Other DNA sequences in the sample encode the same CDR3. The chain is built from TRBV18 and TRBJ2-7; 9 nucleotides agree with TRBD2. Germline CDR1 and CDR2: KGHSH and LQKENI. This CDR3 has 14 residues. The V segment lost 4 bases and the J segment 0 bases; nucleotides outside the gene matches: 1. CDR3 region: CASSLSGSSYEQYF. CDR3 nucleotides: TGTGCCAGCTCACTTAGCGGGAGCTCCTACGAGCAGTACTTC.

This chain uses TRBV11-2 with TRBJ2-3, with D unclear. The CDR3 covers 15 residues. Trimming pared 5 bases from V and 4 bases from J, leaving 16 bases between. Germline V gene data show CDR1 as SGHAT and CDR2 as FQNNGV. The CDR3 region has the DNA TGTGCCAGCAGCCGAAACGATAGAGGCGCAGATACGCAGTATTTT. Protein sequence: CASSRNDRGADTQYF.

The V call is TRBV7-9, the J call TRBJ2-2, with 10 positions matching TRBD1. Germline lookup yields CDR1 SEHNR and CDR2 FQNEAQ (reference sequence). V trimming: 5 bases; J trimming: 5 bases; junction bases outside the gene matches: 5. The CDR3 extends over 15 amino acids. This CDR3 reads CASSLRDRGTGELFF. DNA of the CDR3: TGTGCCAGCAGCCTCCGGGACAGGGGAACCGGGGAGCTGTTTTTT.

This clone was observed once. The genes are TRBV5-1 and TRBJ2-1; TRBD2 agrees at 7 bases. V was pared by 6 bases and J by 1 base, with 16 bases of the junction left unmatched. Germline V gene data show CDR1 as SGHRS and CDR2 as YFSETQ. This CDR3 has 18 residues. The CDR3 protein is CASNVGASGYRSYNEQFF. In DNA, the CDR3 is TGCGCCAGCAACGTTGGGGCTAGCGGATATCGTTCCTACAATGAGCAGTTCTTC.

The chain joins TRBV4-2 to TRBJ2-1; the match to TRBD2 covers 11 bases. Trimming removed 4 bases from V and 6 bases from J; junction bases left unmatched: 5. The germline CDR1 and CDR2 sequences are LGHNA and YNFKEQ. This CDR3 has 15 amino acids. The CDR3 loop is CASSRETSGINEQFF. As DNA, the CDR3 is TGTGCCAGCAGCCGAGAGACTAGCGGGATCAATGAGCAGTTCTTC.

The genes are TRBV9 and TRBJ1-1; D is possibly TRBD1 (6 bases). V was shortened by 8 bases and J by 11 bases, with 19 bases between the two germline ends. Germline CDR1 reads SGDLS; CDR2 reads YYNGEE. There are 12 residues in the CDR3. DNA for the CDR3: TGTGCCAGTACCGGGACAACCATTTGGGCTTTCTTT. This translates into CASTGTTIWAFF.

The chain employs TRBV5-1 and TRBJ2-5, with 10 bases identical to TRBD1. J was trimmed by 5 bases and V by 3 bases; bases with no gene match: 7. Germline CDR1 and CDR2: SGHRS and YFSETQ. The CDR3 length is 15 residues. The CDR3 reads CASSSQTGGGETQYF. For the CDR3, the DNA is TGCGCCAGCAGCTCCCAGACAGGGGGCGGGGAGACCCAGTACTTC.

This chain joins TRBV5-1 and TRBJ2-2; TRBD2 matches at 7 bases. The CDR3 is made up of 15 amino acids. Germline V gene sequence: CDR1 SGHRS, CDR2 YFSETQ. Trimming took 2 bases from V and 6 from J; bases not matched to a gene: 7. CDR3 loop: CASSLAGSDAGELFF. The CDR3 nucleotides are TGCGCCAGCAGCTTAGCGGGATCGGATGCCGGGGAGCTGTTTTTT. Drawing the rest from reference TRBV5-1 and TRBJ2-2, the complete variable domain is KAGVTQTPRYLIKTRGQQVTLSCSPISGHRSVSWYQQTPGQGLQFLFEYFSETQRNKGNFPGRFSGRQFSNSRSEMNVSTLELGDSALYLCASSLAGSDAGELFFGEGSRLTVL.

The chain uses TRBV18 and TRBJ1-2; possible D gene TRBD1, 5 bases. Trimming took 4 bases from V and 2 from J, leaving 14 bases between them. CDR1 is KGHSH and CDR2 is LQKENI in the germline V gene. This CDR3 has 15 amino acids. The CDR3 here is CASSHGAGINYGYTF. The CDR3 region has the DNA TGTGCCAGCTCACATGGGGCAGGGATAAACTATGGCTACACCTTC.

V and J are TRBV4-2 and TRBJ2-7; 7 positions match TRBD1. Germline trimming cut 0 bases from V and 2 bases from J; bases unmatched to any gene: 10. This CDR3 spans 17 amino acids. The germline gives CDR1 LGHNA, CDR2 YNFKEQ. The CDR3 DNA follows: TGTGCCAGCAGCCAAGATCAGGGGACAGCCAAAGCCTACGAGCAGTACTTC. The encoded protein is CASSQDQGTAKAYEQYF.

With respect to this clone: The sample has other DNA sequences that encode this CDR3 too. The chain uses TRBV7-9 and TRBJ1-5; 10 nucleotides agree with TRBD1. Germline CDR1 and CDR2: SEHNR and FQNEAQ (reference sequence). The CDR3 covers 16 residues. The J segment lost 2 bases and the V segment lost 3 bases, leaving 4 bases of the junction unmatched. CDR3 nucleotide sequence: TGTGCCAGCAGCTTGGGGGACAGGGGTGGCAATCAGCCCCAGCATTTT. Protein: CASSLGDRGGNQPQHF.

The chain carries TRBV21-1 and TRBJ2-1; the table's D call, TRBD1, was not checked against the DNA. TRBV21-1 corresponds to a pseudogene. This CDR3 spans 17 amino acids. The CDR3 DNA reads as TGTGCCAGCAGCACGAAGACAGGGAGGTTTCCCTACAATGAGCAGTTCTTC. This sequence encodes CASSTKTGRFPYNEQFF.

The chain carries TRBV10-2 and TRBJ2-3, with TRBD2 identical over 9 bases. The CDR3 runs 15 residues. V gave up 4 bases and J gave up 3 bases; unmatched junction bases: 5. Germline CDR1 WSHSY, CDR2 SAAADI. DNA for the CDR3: TGCGCCAGCAGTGGTGGCGGGAGGGCGACAGATACGCAGTATTTT. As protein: CASSGGGRATDTQYF.

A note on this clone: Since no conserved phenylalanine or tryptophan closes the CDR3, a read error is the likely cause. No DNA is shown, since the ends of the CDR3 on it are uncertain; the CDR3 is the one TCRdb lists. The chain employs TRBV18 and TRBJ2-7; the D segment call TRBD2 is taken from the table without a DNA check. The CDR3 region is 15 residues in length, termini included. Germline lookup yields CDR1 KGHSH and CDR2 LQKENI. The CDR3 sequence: CASSPLPTNSGTARL.

The CDR3 DNA is TGCAGCGTTCTCCGTGGGGATACGCAGTATTTT. Its protein product is CSVLRGDTQYF. The V and J genes are TRBV29-1 and TRBJ2-3, with D unclear. The germline gives CDR1 SQVTM, CDR2 ANQGSEA. V was clipped by 5 bases and J by 6 bases, with 9 bases between them. The CDR3 runs 11 residues.

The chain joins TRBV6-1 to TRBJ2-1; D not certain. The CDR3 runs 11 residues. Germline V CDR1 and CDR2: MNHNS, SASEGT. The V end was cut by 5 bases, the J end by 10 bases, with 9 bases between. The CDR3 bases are TGTGCCAGCAGTCAGCCGCGGGAGCAGTTCTTC. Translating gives CASSQPREQFF.

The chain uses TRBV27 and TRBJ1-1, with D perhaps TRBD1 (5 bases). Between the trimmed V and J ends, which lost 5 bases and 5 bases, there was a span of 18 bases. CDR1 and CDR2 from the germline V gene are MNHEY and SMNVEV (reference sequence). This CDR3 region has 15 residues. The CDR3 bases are TGTGCCAGCAGTCCATGGGGGGGGGTATGGACTGAAGCTTTCTTT. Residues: CASSPWGGVWTEAFF.

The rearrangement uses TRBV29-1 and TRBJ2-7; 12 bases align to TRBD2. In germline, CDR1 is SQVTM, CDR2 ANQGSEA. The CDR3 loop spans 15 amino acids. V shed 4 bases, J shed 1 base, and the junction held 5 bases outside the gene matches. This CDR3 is CSVGLTSGSSYEQYF. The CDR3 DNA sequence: TGCAGCGTTGGGCTGACTAGCGGGAGTTCCTACGAGCAGTACTTC.

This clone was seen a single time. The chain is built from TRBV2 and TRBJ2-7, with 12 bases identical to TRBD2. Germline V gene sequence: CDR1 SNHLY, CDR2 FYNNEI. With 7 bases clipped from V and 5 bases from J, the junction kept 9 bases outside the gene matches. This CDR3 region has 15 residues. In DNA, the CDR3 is TGTGCCAGCAAAGAGTTGACTAGCGGGAGTCACGAGCAGTACTTC. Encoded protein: CASKELTSGSHEQYF. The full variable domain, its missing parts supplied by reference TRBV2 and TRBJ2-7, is EPEVTQTPSHQVTQMGQEVILRCVPISNHLYFYWYRQILGQKVEFLVSFYNNEISEKSEIFDDQFSVERPDGSNFTLKIRSTKLEDSAMYFCASKELTSGSHEQYFGPGTRLTVT.

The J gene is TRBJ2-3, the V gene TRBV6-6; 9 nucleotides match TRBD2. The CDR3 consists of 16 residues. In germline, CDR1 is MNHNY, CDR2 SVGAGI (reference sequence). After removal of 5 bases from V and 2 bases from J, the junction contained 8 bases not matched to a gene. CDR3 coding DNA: TGTGCCAGCAGTCCAAAGTCTAGCGGGAACACAGATACGCAGTATTTT. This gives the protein CASSPKSSGNTDTQYF.

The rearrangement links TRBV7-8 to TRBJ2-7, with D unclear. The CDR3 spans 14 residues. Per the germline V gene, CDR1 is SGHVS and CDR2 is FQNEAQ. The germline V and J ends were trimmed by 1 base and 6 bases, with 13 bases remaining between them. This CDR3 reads CASSLGEKTAEQYF. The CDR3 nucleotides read TGTGCCAGCAGCTTAGGTGAAAAAACAGCCGAGCAGTACTTC.